The T cell receptor (beta chain) under discussion was sequenced for a study of tumor-infiltrating lymphocytes in primary liver carcinoma. Study context: Patients, male and female, were 30 to 69 years old. There were roughly 3.5 to 7.5 million productive TCRbeta reads per sample, a yield similar across tissue types. Study-wide results and caveats: The study found only about 7-24% of top clones in all five tumor regions.

About this clonotype: Antigen: not known.

TCR beta cDNA was made from 500 ng total RNA with a constant-region primer. Three nested multiplex PCR rounds, a slightly modified ARM-PCR, produced the libraries for TCR beta. Rounds one and two of PCR, each of roughly 11 cycles, were primed with TRBV1-TRBV30 forward primers and a C-beta reverse primer. TCRdb re-analysed the multiplex PCR reads in MiXCR, keeping a single row per CDR3 protein. The top ten clones hold roughly an eighth of a sample with approximately 100,000 distinct CDR3 sequences, approximately 70% of them seen once. The V gene end was trimmed by 4 bases and the J gene end by 3 bases; junction bases not matched to a gene: 9. The CDR3 has 14 residues. Germline V gene data show CDR1 as SQVTM and CDR2 as ANQGSEA. The study co-extracted DNA and RNA from around 20-30 mg of unsorted bulk tissue.

This rearrangement joins TRBV29-1 to TRBJ2-7; 7 nucleotides align to TRBD2. The sample comprised liver tumor tissue from sampling region 2. Subset reported: tumor region T2, inferior pole. The origin of this receptor is a woman aged 60-70 years with primary liver carcinoma and hepatitis B virus infection. The CDR3 spells CSVALTSYRYEQYF. CDR3 nucleotide sequence: TGCAGCGTTGCTCTGACTAGCTACCGCTACGAGCAGTACTTC.